This is a list of T cell receptor beta chains from one sample in a study of blood T cell repertoires in COVID-19. Assay: immunoSEQ multiplex PCR; the TCRdb copy retains only in-frame clones and omits some. The sample lists approximately 12,000 clones, about 80% seen once, with just under 45% in the top ten. The sample was peripheral blood. The receptors here all came from an elderly man with acute or convalescent COVID-19. The CDR3 runs from the conserved cysteine through the conserved F or W. The D gene is left open where the match is weak. Only some rows state a clone size, as once, few, many or a class for expanded clones.

J gene,clone size,D gene,CDR3 length,V gene,CDR3 DNA,CDR3 protein
TRBJ1-1,once,TRBD1,13,TRBV6-5,TGTGCCAGCAGTTCTCGGGACAGGGGGCTAGCTTTCTTT,CASSSRDRGLAFF
TRBJ2-5,NA,TRBD2,16,TRBV6-5,TGTGCCAGCAGTTATGGGCGGGGGTCTTGGGGAGAGACCCAGTACTTC,CASSYGRGSWGETQYF
TRBJ1-1,NA,TRBD1,15,TRBV3-1/TRBV3-2,TGTGCCAGCAGCCAAGAGGGACAGGGTCCATTTGAAGCTTTCTTT,CASSQEGQGPFEAFF
TRBJ2-7,few,NA,13,TRBV29-1,TGCAGCGTCGCGGACACCCCGAGGTACGAGCAGTACTTC,CSVADTPRYEQYF
TRBJ1-2,NA,NA,13,TRBV7-2,TGTGCCAGCAGTCAGTACATTAACTATGGCTACACCTTC,CASSQYINYGYTF
TRBJ2-7,NA,TRBD1,16,TRBV2,TGTGCCAGCAGTGATGAGGGGGCGTGGGGCACCTACGAGCAGTACTTC,CASSDEGAWGTYEQYF
TRBJ2-7,NA,TRBD2,14,TRBV2,TGTGCCAGCAGTGTAACTAGCGGGGGGGACGAGCAGTACTTC,CASSVTSGGDEQYF
TRBJ2-2,few,NA,15,TRBV4-3,TGCGCCAGCAGCCAAGAGGGGCGCTCCCCCGGGGAGCTGTTTTTT,CASSQEGRSPGELFF
TRBJ1-6,few,TRBD1,15,TRBV3-1/TRBV3-2,TGTGCCAGCAGCCCCGGACAGGGGGTTAATTCACCCCTCCACTTT,CASSPGQGVNSPLHF
TRBJ1-4,NA,NA,14,TRBV3-1/TRBV3-2,TGTGCCAGCAGCCAGGGCACCTTTAATGAAAAACTGTTTTTT,CASSQGTFNEKLFF
TRBJ1-2,NA,NA,12,TRBV15,TGTGCCACCAGCAGCAACAGGGATGGCTACACCTTC,CATSSNRDGYTF
TRBJ2-2,few,TRBD2,17,TRBV7-9,TGTGCCAGCAGACGAATAGCGGGGGGGCTCAACGCCGGGGAGCTGTTTTTT,CASRRIAGGLNAGELFF
TRBJ2-7,NA,NA,16,TRBV11-2,TGTGCCAGCAGCCGCCGAGGGCGGGACTCTTTCTACGAGCAGTACTTC,CASSRRGRDSFYEQYF
TRBJ1-1,once,NA,14,TRBV12-5,TGTGCTAGTGGTTTGGGACACCCGAACACTGAAGCTTTCTTT,CASGLGHPNTEAFF
TRBJ1-3,NA,NA,14,TRBV7-2,TGTGCCAGCAGCTTAGCGCTGCGGGGAAACACCATATATTTT,CASSLALRGNTIYF
TRBJ2-1,NA,NA,15,TRBV2,TGTGCCAGCAGTGAAGGCGCGACATCAGCTCGTGAGCAGTTCTTC,CASSEGATSAREQFF
TRBJ1-6,NA,NA,15,TRBV4-2,TGTGCCAGCAGCCAAGATACGCCTGCGGATTCACCCCTCCACTTT,CASSQDTPADSPLHF
TRBJ1-2,NA,NA,15,TRBV7-6,TGTGCCAGCAGCCAGGGGCAGCGAGCTAACTATGGCTACACCTTC,CASSQGQRANYGYTF
TRBJ1-3,NA,TRBD1,16,TRBV28,TGTGCCAGCAGTTCTACCGACAGGGCTAGTGGAAACACCATATATTTT,CASSSTDRASGNTIYF
TRBJ2-5,NA,NA,15,TRBV5-1,TGCGCCAGCAGCTTGGGATCTGTAGAGAGAGAGACCCAGTACTTC,CASSLGSVERETQYF
TRBJ1-2,NA,NA,13,TRBV2,TGTGCCAGCAGTCGGGACACTATATATGGCTACACCTTC,CASSRDTIYGYTF
TRBJ2-1,NA,NA,13,TRBV7-9,TGTGCCAGCAGCTCCACTGAAGACAATGAGCAGTTCTTC,CASSSTEDNEQFF
TRBJ1-1,NA,NA,18,TRBV5-6,TGTGCCAGCAGCGCCTCCGTAGGGGAGGAATCCCTGAACACTGAAGCTTTCTTT,CASSASVGEESLNTEAFF
TRBJ1-1,once,TRBD1,18,TRBV24-1,TGTGCCACCAGTGATTTGCTAGACAGGGGGGGGATGAACACTGAAGCTTTCTTT,CATSDLLDRGGMNTEAFF
TRBJ1-1,NA,NA,15,TRBV5-1,TGCGCCAGCAGCTTGGTTCCAGGCCAGAACACTGAAGCTTTCTTT,CASSLVPGQNTEAFF
TRBJ1-2,NA,TRBD1,14,TRBV10-3,TGTGCCATCAGGAACAGGGGGATTGGCGATGGCTACACCTTC,CAIRNRGIGDGYTF
TRBJ1-1,NA,NA,15,TRBV19,TGTGCCAGTAGTGTCGGGTCTCCCCCGAACACTGAAGCTTTCTTT,CASSVGSPPNTEAFF
TRBJ2-1,NA,NA,15,TRBV5-1,TGCGCCAGCAGCTTGGCTGATGAAGGAACTACCCGGCCGTTCTTC,CASSLADEGTTRPFF